The source of this T cell receptor (beta chain) is a study of blood T cell repertoires in COVID-19 (dated by TCRdb to 2018 to 2021). In terms of the full investigation: Samples covering the acute and convalescent phases of COVID-19 were provided by collaborators in the United States, Italy and Spain. The material from the prospective study consisted of cDNA or gDNA derived from T cells, B-cell-depleted T cells, or PBMCs. Deeply sampled blood TCRbeta repertoires from subjects exposed to, actively infected with, or recovered from COVID-19 were included in the dataset. The repertoires were released in a freely available public database meant as a resource for research on the immune response to SARS-CoV-2. Samples were obtained from the ongoing ImmuneRACE study (first 160 participants) and from over 1,000 subjects provided by 6 global collaborators. Nearly every sample came with metadata listing a de-identified subject ID, COVID-19 status, age in years and sex. HLA class I and class II types, where available, came from metadata supplied by the sample provider rather than from assay-based typing.

The immunoSEQ Assay, a bias-controlled multiplex PCR, was used to amplify TCRbeta CDR3 regions from genomic DNA. Processing in the source paper ran as follows. The number of nucleated cells in each sample was estimated by amplification of reference gene primers within the assay. Sequence reads were collapsed and filtered to measure the absolute abundance of every unique TCRbeta CDR3 rearrangement. For each sample, productive Simpson clonality was calculated as the square root of Simpson's diversity index over productive rearrangements. TCRdb's version of the immuneACCESS table is confined to in-frame rearrangements and falls short of the full clone set. An unresolved V gene accounts for under half of the shortfall where checked; the remainder is of unknown origin. V, J and clone size derive from that table, while D and trimming were established from the DNA sequence. This sample lists about 18,000 clones; 70% to 90% were detected once. The biggest ten clones account for 49% of the sample.

Turning to this clone: Its antigen is still unknown. No much larger clone is present one base from it, and per-base qualities are unavailable.

What the research found in general, with its limitations: Clinical and demographic metadata were provided uncurated, with the amount varying by source and participant.

Whole blood was collected in K2EDTA tubes by collaborating institutions according to the institutions' own protocols. Collaborator samples were shipped for TCRbeta analysis as frozen whole blood, isolated PBMCs, or DNA extracted from either sample type. Sequenced sample: peripheral blood. The source of this sequence is a human donor in a cohort sampled during active COVID-19.

CDR3 reads: CASSLALSGSQETQYF. The nucleotides read TGTGCCAGCAGCTTAGCGCTTAGCGGCTCCCAAGAGACCCAGTACTTC. The V and J segments used are TRBV7-6 and TRBJ2-5, with a weak D call of TRBD2 (6 bases match). Trimming removed 0 bases from V and 1 base from J, leaving 12 bases between the germline ends. Measured from the cysteine to the phenylalanine, the CDR3 is 16 residues long. Just the 48-base CDR3 DNA is kept, in frame starting at base 1. Sequences SGHVS (CDR1) and FNYEAQ (CDR2) are obtained from the germline V gene.